The 19 T cell receptor beta chains reported below all come from one sample, sequenced in a study of T cells in Graves' hyperthyroidism and ophthalmopathy. Amplified regions were TCR beta CDR3 sequences from RNA transcripts. First-round RT-PCR with HTBI primers amplified the TCR CDR3 region. TCRdb passed the multiplex PCR reads through MiXCR, listing each CDR3 protein once. The data hold 750,000 to 900,000 distinct CDR3 sequences, with roughly 40% observed a single time. The sample comprised blood. The receptors here all came from a man aged 18 to 30 with Graves' hyperthyroidism.

In its sample, this clonotype was seen once. The chain combines TRBV6-6 with TRBJ2-5; D is unclear. The V end was cut by 8 bases, the J end by 1 base, with 17 bases between. This CDR3 is 15 amino acids long. CDR1 and CDR2 from the germline V gene are MNHNY and SVGAGI (reference sequence). The CDR3 nucleotides are TGTGCCAGCTCTCAGAGTCAGTTCTTCCAAGAGACCCAGTACTTC. It translates to CASSQSQFFQETQYF.

This clonotype has more than one count but fewer than ten. The CDR3 spells CASSFGLGGANYGYTF. The CDR3, as DNA: TGTGCCAGCAGCTTTGGGCTGGGGGGGGCCAACTATGGCTACACCTTC. The V and J genes are TRBV5-6 and TRBJ1-2, with D perhaps TRBD1 (6 bases). Germline lookup yields CDR1 SGHDT and CDR2 YYEEEE. The CDR3 covers 16 residues. With 2 bases removed from V and 2 bases from J, the gap between germline ends came to 16 bases.

V and J are TRBV12-3 or TRBV12-4 and TRBJ1-4; TRBD1 is a possible D gene (6 bases). This CDR3 is 18 amino acids long. Trimming shortened V by 3 bases and J by 5 bases, and 22 bases separated the two germline ends. CDR3 residues: CASSFLHRRGGRNEKLFF. The DNA for the CDR3 is TGTGCCAGCAGTTTCCTTCACAGGCGGGGGGGCCGGAATGAAAAACTGTTTTTT.

The V gene is TRBV28, the J gene TRBJ1-5, with 7 bases that match TRBD1. The germline V gene encodes CDR1 MDHEN and CDR2 SYDVKM. The CDR3 is made up of 14 amino acids. With 5 bases clipped from V and 7 bases from J, the junction kept 8 bases outside the gene matches. The CDR3 DNA is TGTGCCAGCAGTCCGACAGGGATGGGGCAGCCCCAGCATTTT. It translates to CASSPTGMGQPQHF.

The CDR3 region has the DNA TGCAGTGCTAGAGCGGGAGGGCCGTACCAAGAGACCCAGTACTTC. Amino acids: CSARAGGPYQETQYF. V and J are TRBV20-1 and TRBJ2-5; 8 nucleotides align to TRBD2. Trimming took 1 base from V and 0 from J; bases not matched to a gene: 4. The CDR3 runs to 15 residues. In germline, CDR1 is DFQATT, CDR2 SNEGSKA (reference sequence).

This clonotype was observed a few times. This chain uses TRBV7-2 with TRBJ2-7; 8 bases match TRBD2. J was trimmed by 0 bases and V by 4 bases; bases with no gene match: 8. The germline gives CDR1 SGHTA, CDR2 FQGNSA. This CDR3 spans 16 amino acids. CDR3: CASSSLTGGSSYEQYF. The CDR3 region has the DNA TGTGCCAGCAGCTCACTGACGGGGGGGAGCTCCTACGAGCAGTACTTC.

This clonotype was seen repeatedly, ten times or more. This chain links TRBV2 with TRBJ2-7, with D unresolved. This CDR3 comprises 11 residues. Trimming removed 3 bases from V and 12 bases from J, with 12 bases in between. From germline, CDR1 is SNHLY and CDR2 FYNNEI. Here the CDR3 reads CASSDTALPYF. In DNA, the CDR3 is TGTGCCAGCAGTGACACGGCCTTGCCGTACTTC.

This clonotype has a handful of counts. The CDR3 loop is CASSSGQPPYEQYF. DNA of the CDR3: TGCGCCAGCAGCTCTGGACAGCCGCCCTACGAGCAGTACTTC. J is TRBJ2-7 and V is TRBV5-1; maybe TRBD1 (6 bases). Trimming removed 3 bases from V and 2 bases from J, with 12 bases in between. Per germline, CDR1 SGHRS and CDR2 YFSETQ. This CDR3 spans 14 amino acids.

This clonotype was detected a few times. The chain has TRBV5-1 and TRBJ1-6; no clear D. The V gene's germline CDR1 is SGHRS and CDR2 YFSETQ. Between the trimmed V and J ends, which lost 5 bases and 8 bases, there was a span of 14 bases. The CDR3 extends over 14 amino acids. CDR3 loop: CASSSASDDSPLHF. In nucleotides, the CDR3 is TGCGCCAGCAGTAGTGCTTCAGACGATTCACCCCTCCACTTT.

This clonotype was detected ten times or more. The genes are TRBV2 and TRBJ1-1; a weak D match, TRBD1 (5 bases). Germline CDR1 SNHLY, CDR2 FYNNEI. The CDR3 sequence is 16 residues long. Trimming pared 6 bases from V and 1 base from J, leaving 18 bases between. The CDR3 DNA sequence: TGTGCCAGCAGCCTTGGAGGTGGAGGGACGAACACTGAAGCTTTCTTT. Protein product: CASSLGGGGTNTEAFF.

The table lists this clonotype with a few counts. The chain couples TRBV27 to TRBJ2-2; 7 bases fit TRBD2. The junction had 4 bases not matched to a gene; V was cut back by 3 bases and J by 0 bases. In germline, CDR1 is MNHEY, CDR2 SMNVEV (reference sequence). CDR3 size: 16 residues. The CDR3 here is CASSFLAGANTGELFF. The DNA for the CDR3 is TGTGCCAGCAGTTTCCTGGCGGGGGCGAACACCGGGGAGCTGTTTTTT.

The table lists this clonotype with many counts. The chain recombines TRBV29-1 with TRBJ1-1; TRBD1 agrees at 8 bases. There are 12 residues in the CDR3. The germline gives CDR1 SQVTM, CDR2 ANQGSEA. CDR3 protein: CSSDRGRTEAFF. DNA for the CDR3: TGCAGTTCAGACAGGGGAAGGACTGAAGCTTTCTTT.

The chain links TRBV5-6 to TRBJ1-1; D remains unclear. The CDR3 consists of 15 residues. Trimming shortened V by 3 bases and J by 3 bases, and 15 bases separated the two germline ends. Looked up from germline, CDR1 is SGHDT and CDR2 is YYEEEE. The CDR3 sequence is CASSWVGYGDTEAFF. Here the CDR3 DNA reads TGTGCCAGCAGCTGGGTGGGCTACGGGGACACTGAAGCTTTCTTT.

The chain is built from TRBV7-8 and TRBJ2-7, with 11 bases fitting TRBD2. The germline CDR1 and CDR2 sequences are SGHVS and FQNEAQ. V shed 0 bases, J shed 5 bases, and the junction held 9 bases outside the gene matches. The length of the CDR3 is 17 residues. In DNA, the CDR3 is TGTGCCAGCAGCTTAGCGCGGTCTAGCGGGAGGTCACACGAGCAGTACTTC. Translated, it gives CASSLARSSGRSHEQYF.

This clonotype occurred many times. The chain is built from TRBV12-3 or TRBV12-4 and TRBJ1-1; 7 bases agree with TRBD1. The CDR3 covers 13 residues. Unmatched junction bases numbered 11, after V lost 5 bases and J lost 11 bases. CDR3 in DNA: TGTGCCAGCAGTCTAAGGGGGCGAATTGACGCTTTCTTT. Its translation: CASSLRGRIDAFF.

The chain combines TRBV2 with TRBJ2-2; a weak D match, TRBD1 (5 bases). The CDR3 totals 16 residues. Trimming removed 3 bases from V and 1 base from J, with 12 bases in between. Looked up from germline, CDR1 is SNHLY and CDR2 is FYNNEI. The CDR3 loop is CASSEFGQGNTGELFF. CDR3 nucleotide sequence: TGTGCCAGCAGTGAGTTTGGGCAGGGGAACACCGGGGAGCTGTTTTTT.

On this clonotype itself: One base away lies a much larger clone, so this may be a sequencing read error. The V and J genes are TRBV7-9 and TRBJ1-5, with D perhaps matching TRBD1 (5 bases). The CDR3 sequence is 17 residues long. Trimming cost V 8 bases and J 4 bases, with 24 bases left between them. CDR1 and CDR2 (germline): SEHNR, FQNEAQ (reference sequence). DNA of the CDR3: TGTGCCAGCGGCCCGTACCTTGCCCAGGGACGGAATCAGCCCCAGCATTTT. Its translation is CASGPYLAQGRNQPQHF.

The chain employs TRBV24-1 and TRBJ1-5, with no clear D. This CDR3 spans 14 amino acids. Germline V gives CDR1 KGHDR, CDR2 SFDVKD. Trimming took off 11 bases at V and 2 bases at J, with 15 bases between the two ends. The CDR3 region is CASESPGRNQPQHF. The CDR3 nucleotides are TGTGCCAGTGAGTCGCCAGGCCGCAATCAGCCCCAGCATTTT.

This clonotype was counted a few times. The rearrangement uses TRBV7-6 and TRBJ2-7, with 9 nucleotides matching TRBD1. This CDR3 region has 15 residues. Germline assignment: CDR1 SGHVS and CDR2 FNYEAQ. Germline trimming cut 1 base from V and 4 bases from J; bases unmatched to any gene: 5. DNA for the CDR3: TGTGCCAGCAGCTTAGGATCGGGACAGGGTTACGAGCAGTACTTC. Amino acids: CASSLGSGQGYEQYF.